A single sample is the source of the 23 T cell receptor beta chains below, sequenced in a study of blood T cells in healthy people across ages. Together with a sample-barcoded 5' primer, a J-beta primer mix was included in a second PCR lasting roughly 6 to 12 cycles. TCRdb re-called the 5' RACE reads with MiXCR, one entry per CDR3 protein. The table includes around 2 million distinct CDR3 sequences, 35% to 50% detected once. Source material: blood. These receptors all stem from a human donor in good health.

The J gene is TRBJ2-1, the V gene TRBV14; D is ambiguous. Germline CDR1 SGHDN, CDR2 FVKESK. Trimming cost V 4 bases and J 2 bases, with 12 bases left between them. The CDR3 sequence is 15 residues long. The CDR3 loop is CASSPSLGPYNEQFF. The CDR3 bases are TGTGCCAGCAGCCCCTCCCTTGGGCCCTACAATGAGCAGTTCTTC.

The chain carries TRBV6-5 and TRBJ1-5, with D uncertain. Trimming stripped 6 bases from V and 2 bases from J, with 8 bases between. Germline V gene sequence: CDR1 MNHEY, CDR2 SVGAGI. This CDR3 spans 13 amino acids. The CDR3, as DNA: TGTGCCAGCAGCAAGTACGGCAATCAGCCCCAGCATTTT. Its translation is CASSKYGNQPQHF.

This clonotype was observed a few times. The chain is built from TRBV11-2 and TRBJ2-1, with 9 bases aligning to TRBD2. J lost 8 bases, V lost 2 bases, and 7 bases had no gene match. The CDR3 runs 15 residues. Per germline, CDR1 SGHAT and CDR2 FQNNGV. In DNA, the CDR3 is TGTGCCAGCAGCTTATGGCTTGGCGGGGGGGATGAGCAGTTCTTC. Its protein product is CASSLWLGGGDEQFF.

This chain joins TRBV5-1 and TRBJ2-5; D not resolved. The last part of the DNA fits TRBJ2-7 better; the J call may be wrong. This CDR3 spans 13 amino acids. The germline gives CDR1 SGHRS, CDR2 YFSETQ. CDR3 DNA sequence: TGCGCCAGCAGCTTGTATCCGGAAGGCGAGCAGTACTTC. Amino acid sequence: CASSLYPEGEQYF.

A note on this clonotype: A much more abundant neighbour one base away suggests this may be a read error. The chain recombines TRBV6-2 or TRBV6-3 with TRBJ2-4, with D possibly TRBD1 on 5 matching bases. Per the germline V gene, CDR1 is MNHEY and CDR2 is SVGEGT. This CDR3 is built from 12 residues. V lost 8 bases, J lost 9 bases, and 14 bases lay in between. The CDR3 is CASCPGNGIQYF. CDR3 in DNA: TGTGCCAGCTGTCCAGGGAACGGCATTCAGTACTTC.

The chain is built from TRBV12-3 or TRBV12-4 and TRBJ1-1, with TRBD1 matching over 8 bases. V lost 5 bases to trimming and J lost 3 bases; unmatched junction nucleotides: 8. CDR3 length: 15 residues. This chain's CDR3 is CASSPSRGPDTEAFF. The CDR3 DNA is TGTGCCAGCAGTCCGAGCAGGGGGCCCGACACTGAAGCTTTCTTT.

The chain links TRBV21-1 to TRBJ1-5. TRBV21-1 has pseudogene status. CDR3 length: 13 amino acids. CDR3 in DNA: TGTGCCAGCAGCAAGGTTGGAGGTTTCCCCCAGCATTTT. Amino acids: CASSKVGGFPQHF.

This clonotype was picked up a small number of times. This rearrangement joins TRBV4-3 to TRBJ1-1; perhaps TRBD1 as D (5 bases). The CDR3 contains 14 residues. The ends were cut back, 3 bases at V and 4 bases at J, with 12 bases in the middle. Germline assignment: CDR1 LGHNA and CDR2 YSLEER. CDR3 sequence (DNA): TGCGCCAGCAGCCAGGGGGAAGGGGTCACTGAAGCTTTCTTT. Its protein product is CASSQGEGVTEAFF.

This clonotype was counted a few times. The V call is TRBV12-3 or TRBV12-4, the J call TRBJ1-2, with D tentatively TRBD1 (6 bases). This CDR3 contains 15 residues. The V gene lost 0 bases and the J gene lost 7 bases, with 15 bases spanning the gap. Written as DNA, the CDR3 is TGTGCCAGCAGTTTAGCGCTAGGGGGGCGAAGTGGCTACACCTTC. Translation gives CASSLALGGRSGYTF.

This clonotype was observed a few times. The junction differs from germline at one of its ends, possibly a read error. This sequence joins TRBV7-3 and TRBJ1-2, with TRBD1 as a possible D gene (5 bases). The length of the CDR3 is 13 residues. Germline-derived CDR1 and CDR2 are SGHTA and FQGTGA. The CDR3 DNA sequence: TGTGCCAGCAGCTTACACGGGACGGATGGCCACACCTTC. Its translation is CASSLHGTDGHTF. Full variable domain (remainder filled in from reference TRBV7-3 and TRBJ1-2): GAGVSQTPSNKVTEKGKYVELRCDPISGHTALYWYRQSLGQGPEFLIYFQGTGAADDSGLPNDRFFAVRPEGSVSTLKIQRTERGDSAVYLCASSLHGTDGHTFGSGTRLTVV.

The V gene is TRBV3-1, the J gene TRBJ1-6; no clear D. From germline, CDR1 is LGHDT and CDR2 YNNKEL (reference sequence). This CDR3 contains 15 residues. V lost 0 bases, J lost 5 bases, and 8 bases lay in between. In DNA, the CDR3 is TGTGCCAGCAGCCAAGATTTTCAGAATAATTCACCCCTCCACTTT. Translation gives CASSQDFQNNSPLHF.

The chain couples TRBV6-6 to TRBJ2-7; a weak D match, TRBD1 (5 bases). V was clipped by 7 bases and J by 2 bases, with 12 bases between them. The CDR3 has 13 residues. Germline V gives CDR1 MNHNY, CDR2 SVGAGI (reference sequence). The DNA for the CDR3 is TGTGCCAGCACAGTGACAGCCGCCTACGAGCAGTACTTC. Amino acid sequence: CASTVTAAYEQYF.

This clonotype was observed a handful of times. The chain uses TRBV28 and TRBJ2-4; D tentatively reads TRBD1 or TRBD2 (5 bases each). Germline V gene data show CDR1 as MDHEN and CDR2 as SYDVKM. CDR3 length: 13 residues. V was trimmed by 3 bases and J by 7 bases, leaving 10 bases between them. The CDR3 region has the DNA TGTGCCAGCAGTTTGAGGGGAGCCAACATTCAGTACTTC. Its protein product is CASSLRGANIQYF.

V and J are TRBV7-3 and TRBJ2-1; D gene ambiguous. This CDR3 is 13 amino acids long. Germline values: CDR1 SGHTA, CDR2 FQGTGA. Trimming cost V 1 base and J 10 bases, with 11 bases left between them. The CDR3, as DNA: TGTGCCAGCAGCTTAATTACGGATGGCGAGCAGTTCTTC. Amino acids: CASSLITDGEQFF.

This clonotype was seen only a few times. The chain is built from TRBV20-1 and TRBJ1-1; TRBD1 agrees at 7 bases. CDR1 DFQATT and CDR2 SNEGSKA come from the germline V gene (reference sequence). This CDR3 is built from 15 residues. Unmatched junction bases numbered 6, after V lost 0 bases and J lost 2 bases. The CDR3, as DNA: TGCAGTGCTAGAGATCTCGGACAGGCTAACACTGAAGCTTTCTTT. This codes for CSARDLGQANTEAFF.

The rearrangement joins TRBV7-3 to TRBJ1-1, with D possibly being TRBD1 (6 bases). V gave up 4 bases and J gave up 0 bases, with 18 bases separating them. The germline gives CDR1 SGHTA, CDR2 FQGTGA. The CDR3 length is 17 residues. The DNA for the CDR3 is TGTGCCAGCAGCTCCCAACCTACAGGGCGCTTGAACACTGAAGCTTTCTTT. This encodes CASSSQPTGRLNTEAFF.

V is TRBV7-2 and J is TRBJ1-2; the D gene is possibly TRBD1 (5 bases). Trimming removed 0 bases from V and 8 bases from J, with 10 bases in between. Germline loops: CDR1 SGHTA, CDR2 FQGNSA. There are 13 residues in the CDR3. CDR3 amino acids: CASSLALQGGYTF. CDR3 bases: TGTGCCAGCAGCTTAGCACTTCAGGGAGGCTACACCTTC.

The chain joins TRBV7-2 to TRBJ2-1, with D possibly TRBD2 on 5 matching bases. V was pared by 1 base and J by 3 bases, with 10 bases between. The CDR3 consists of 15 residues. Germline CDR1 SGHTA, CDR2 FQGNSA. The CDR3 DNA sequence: TGTGCCAGCAGCTTAGATAATCGGGGCTACAATGAGCAGTTCTTC. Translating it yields CASSLDNRGYNEQFF.

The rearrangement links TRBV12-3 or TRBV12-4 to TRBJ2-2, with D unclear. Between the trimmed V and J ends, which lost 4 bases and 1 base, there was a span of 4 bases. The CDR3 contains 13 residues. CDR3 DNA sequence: TGTGCCAGCAGTTGGAAGAACACCGGGGAGCTGTTTTTT. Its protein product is CASSWKNTGELFF.

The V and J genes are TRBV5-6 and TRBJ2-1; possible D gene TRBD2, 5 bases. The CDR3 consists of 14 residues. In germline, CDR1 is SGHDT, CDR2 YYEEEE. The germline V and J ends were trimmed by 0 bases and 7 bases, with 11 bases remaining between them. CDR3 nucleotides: TGTGCCAGCAGCTTGGTCGAGGGTTTGAATGAGCAGTTCTTC. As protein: CASSLVEGLNEQFF.

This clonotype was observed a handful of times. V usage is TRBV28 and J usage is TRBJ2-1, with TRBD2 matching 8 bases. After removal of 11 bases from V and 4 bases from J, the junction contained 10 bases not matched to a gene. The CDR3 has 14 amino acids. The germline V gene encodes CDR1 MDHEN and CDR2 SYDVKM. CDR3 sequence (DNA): TGTGCCCTTTCTGGGCGGGGGGCTTACAATGAGCAGTTCTTC. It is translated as CALSGRGAYNEQFF.

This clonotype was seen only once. The CDR3 nucleotides are TGCGCCAGCAGCCGCGGACAGGACGGGACCTCCTACGAGCAGTACTTC. Translating gives CASSRGQDGTSYEQYF. The chain carries TRBV4-3 and TRBJ2-7; 7 positions agree with TRBD1. The CDR3 extends over 16 amino acids. Germline loops: CDR1 LGHNA, CDR2 YSLEER. J gave up 0 bases and V 4 bases, and 9 bases lay outside the gene matches.

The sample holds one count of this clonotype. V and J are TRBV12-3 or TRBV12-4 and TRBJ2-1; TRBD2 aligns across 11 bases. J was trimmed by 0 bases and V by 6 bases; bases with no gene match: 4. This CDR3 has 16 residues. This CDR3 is CASRRTSGPSYNEQFF. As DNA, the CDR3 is TGTGCCAGCAGAAGGACTAGCGGGCCCTCCTACAATGAGCAGTTCTTC.